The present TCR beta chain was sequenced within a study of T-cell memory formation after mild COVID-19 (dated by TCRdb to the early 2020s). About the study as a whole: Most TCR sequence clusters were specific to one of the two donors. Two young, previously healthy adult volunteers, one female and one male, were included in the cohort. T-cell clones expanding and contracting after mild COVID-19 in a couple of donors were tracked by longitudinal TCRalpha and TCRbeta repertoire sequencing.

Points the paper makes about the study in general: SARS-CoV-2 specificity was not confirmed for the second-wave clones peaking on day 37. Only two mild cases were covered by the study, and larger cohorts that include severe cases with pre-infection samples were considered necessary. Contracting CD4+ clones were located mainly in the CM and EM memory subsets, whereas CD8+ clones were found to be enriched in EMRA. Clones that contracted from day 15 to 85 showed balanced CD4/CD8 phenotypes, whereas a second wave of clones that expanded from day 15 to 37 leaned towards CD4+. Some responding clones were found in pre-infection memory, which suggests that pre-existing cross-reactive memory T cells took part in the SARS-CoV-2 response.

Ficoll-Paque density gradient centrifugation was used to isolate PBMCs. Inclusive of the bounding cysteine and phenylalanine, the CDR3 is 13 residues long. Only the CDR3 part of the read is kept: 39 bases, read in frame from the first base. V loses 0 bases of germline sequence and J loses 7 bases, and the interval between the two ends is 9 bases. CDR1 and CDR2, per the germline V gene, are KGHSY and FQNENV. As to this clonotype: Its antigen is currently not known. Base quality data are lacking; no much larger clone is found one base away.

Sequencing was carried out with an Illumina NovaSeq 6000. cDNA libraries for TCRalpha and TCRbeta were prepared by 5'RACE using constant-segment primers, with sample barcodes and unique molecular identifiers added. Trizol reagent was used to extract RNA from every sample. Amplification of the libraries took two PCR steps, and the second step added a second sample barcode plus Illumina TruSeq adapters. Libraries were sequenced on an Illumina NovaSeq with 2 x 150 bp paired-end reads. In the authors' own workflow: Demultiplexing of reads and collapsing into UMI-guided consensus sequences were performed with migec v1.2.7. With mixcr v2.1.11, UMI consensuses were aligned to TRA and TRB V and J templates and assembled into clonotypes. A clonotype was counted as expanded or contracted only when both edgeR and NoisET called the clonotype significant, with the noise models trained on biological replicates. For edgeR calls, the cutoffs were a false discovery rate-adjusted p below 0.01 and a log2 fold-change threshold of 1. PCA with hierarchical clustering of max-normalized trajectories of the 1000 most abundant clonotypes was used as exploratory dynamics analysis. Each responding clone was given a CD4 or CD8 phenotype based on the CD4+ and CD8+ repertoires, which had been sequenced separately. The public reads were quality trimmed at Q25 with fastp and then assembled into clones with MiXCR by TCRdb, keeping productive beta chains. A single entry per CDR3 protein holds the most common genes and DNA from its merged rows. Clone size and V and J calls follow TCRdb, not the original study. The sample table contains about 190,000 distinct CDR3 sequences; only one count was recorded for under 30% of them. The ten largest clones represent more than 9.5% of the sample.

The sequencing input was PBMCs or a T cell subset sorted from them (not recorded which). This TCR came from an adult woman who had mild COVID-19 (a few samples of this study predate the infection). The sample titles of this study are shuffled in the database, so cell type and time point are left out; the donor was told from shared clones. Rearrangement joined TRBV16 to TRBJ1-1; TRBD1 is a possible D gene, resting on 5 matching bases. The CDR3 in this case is CASSQSSQGEAFF. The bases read TGTGCCAGCAGCCAATCTTCGCAGGGTGAAGCTTTCTTT.